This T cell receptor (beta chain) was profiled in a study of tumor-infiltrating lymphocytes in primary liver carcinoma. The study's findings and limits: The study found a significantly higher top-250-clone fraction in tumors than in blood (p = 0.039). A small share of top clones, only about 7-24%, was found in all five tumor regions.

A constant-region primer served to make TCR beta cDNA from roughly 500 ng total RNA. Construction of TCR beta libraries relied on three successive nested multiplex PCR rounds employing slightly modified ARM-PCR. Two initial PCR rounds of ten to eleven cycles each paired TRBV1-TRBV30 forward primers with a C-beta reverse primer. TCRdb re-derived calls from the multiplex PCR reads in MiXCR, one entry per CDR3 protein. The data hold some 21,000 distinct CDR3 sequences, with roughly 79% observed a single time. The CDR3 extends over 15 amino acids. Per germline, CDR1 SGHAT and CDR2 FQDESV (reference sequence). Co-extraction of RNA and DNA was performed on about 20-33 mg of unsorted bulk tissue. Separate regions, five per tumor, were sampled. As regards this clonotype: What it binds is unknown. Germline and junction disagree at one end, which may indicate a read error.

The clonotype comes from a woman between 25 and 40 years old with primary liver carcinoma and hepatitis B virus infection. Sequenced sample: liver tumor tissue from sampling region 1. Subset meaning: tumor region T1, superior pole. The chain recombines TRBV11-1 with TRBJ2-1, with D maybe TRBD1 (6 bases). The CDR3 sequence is CARRRRQASYNEQLF. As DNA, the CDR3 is TGTGCCAGAAGGCGGAGACAGGCCTCCTACAATGAGCAGCTCTTC.